This paragraph covers one T cell receptor beta chain sequence. From germline, CDR1 is SNHLY and CDR2 FYNNEI. CDR3 length: 14 residues. V gave up 10 bases and J gave up 8 bases; unmatched junction bases: 8. Original processing methods: Filtering was not the same, since immunoSEQ gave junction-only sequences without quality scores. Some clones are missing from TCRdb's copy, which holds only in-frame ones; the method was immunoSEQ multiplex PCR. The DNA gave D and trimming, while V, J and clone size come from that table. The repertoire holds roughly 530,000 clones, 90% to 97% seen once, with less than 0.06% in the top ten. This specimen comes from a study of shared clonotypes between healthy human individuals.

The source is a woman in her thirties in good health. This chain uses TRBV2 with TRBJ2-1, with 13 bases matching TRBD2. The sequencing input was naive CD4+ T cells sorted from blood. Subset specified: CD45RA+ positively selected. CDR3 bases: TGTGCCACACAGAGGACTAGCGGGAGTGATGAGCAGTTCTTC. Its translation is CATQRTSGSDEQFF.